The 14 T cell receptor beta chains presented below share a single source sample, sequenced in a study of T cell responses to AZD1222 COVID-19 vaccine. Some clones are missing from TCRdb's copy, which holds only in-frame ones; the method was immunoSEQ multiplex PCR. The repertoire holds around 150,000 clones, with roughly 92% as singletons. The source was peripheral blood, collected on day 0 of AZD1222 vaccination. The receptors come from an adult in good health.

V is TRBV3-1 (or the pseudogene TRBV3-2) and J is TRBJ2-7, with TRBD1 matching 11 bases. The V and J ends lost 6 bases and 0 bases, in that order; junction bases with no gene match: 4. Germline V CDR1 and CDR2: LGHDT, YNNKEL (reference sequence). This CDR3 has 15 residues. CDR3 bases: TGTGCCAGCAGGCGGACAGGGGGCAGCTCCTACGAGCAGTACTTC. It yields the protein CASRRTGGSSYEQYF.

The J gene is TRBJ1-3, the V gene TRBV5-1; 8 bases match TRBD1. Unmatched junction bases numbered 12, after V lost 4 bases and J lost 3 bases. Germline V gives CDR1 SGHRS, CDR2 YFSETQ. This CDR3 is 17 amino acids long. The CDR3 DNA sequence: TGCGCCAGCAGCGTATATCCGGGACAGGATTTTGGAAACACCATATATTTT. This gives the protein CASSVYPGQDFGNTIYF.

The rearrangement joins TRBV10-3 to TRBJ2-2; 9 bases map to TRBD1. Unmatched junction bases numbered 8, after V lost 6 bases and J lost 3 bases. Germline V gives CDR1 ENHRY, CDR2 SYGVKD. The CDR3 loop spans 16 amino acids. The CDR3 sequence: CAIRGQGTLDTGELFF. The CDR3, as DNA: TGTGCCATCAGGGGACAGGGTACTTTGGACACCGGGGAGCTGTTTTTT.

This chain links TRBV19 with TRBJ1-2; D call uncertain. Per the germline V gene, CDR1 is LNHDA and CDR2 is SQIVND (reference sequence). The CDR3 length is 14 residues. The germline V and J ends were trimmed by 3 bases and 3 bases, with 11 bases remaining between them. CDR3 region: CASSMGGTYYGYTF. The CDR3 coding sequence is TGTGCCAGTAGTATGGGCGGAACGTACTATGGCTACACCTTC.

The V gene is TRBV19, the J gene TRBJ2-7, with D hard to call. The CDR3 runs 14 residues. Germline CDR1 and CDR2: LNHDA and SQIVND (reference sequence). V was cut by 2 bases and J by 0 bases, with 8 bases left in between. The CDR3 region has the DNA TGTGCCAGTAGTATACGGCAGAACTCCTACGAGCAGTACTTC. Translated: CASSIRQNSYEQYF.

This rearrangement joins TRBV7-2 to TRBJ2-3; TRBD2 is a possible D gene (5 bases). Trimming removed 5 bases from V and 4 bases from J, with 13 bases in between. The CDR3 loop spans 14 amino acids. In germline, CDR1 is SGHTA, CDR2 FQGNSA. CDR3 in amino acids: CASSPLDTADTQYF. Written as DNA, the CDR3 is TGTGCCAGCAGCCCACTAGATACGGCAGATACGCAGTATTTT. The full variable domain, its missing parts supplied by reference TRBV7-2 and TRBJ2-3, is GAGVSQSPSNKVTEKGKDVELRCDPISGHTALYWYRQSLGQGLEFLIYFQGNSAPDKSGLPSDRFSAERTGGSVSTLTIQRTQQEDSAVYLCASSPLDTADTQYFGPGTRLTVL.

V usage is TRBV24-1 and J usage is TRBJ2-1; 7 bases line up with TRBD1. The CDR3 runs 13 residues. Germline CDR1 reads KGHDR; CDR2 reads SFDVKD. V was clipped by 6 bases and J by 5 bases; unmatched bases: 3. CDR3 DNA sequence: TGTGCCACCAGTTGGACAGGAAACAATGAGCAGTTCTTC. Amino acid sequence: CATSWTGNNEQFF.

This chain connects TRBV28 to TRBJ2-6; D is uncertain. The CDR3 totals 15 residues. Germline lookup yields CDR1 MDHEN and CDR2 SYDVKM. Trimming left V 2 bases short and J 0 bases short, with 5 bases between. The CDR3 protein is CASSLHASGANVLTF. In DNA, the CDR3 is TGTGCCAGCAGTTTACATGCCTCTGGGGCCAACGTCCTGACTTTC. The full variable domain, with the rest looked up from reference TRBV28 and TRBJ2-6, is DVKVTQSSRYLVKRTGEKVFLECVQDMDHENMFWYRQDPGLGLRLIYFSYDVKMKEKGDIPEGYSVSREKKERFSLILESASTNQTSMYLCASSLHASGANVLTFGAGSRLTVL.

The rearrangement uses TRBV29-1 and TRBJ2-7, with D perhaps assigned TRBD1 or TRBD2 (5 bases each). The CDR3 consists of 13 residues. CDR1 is SQVTM and CDR2 is ANQGSEA in the germline V gene. V lost 4 bases and J lost 5, with 15 bases in between. The CDR3 sequence is CSVGTGPVDEQYF. The CDR3, as DNA: TGCAGCGTTGGTACGGGGCCAGTCGACGAGCAGTACTTC.

The chain joins TRBV3-1 (or the pseudogene TRBV3-2) to TRBJ1-4; the D gene is possibly TRBD1 (6 bases). Germline V gene lookup returns CDR1 LGHDT and CDR2 YNNKEL (reference sequence). This CDR3 spans 15 amino acids. The ends were cut back, 3 bases at V and 4 bases at J, with 12 bases in the middle. The DNA of the CDR3 is TGTGCCAGCAGCCAGGAGGGGGTATATAATGAAAAACTGTTTTTT. Encoded protein: CASSQEGVYNEKLFF.

J is TRBJ1-2 and V is TRBV3-1 (or the pseudogene TRBV3-2); the D gene is possibly TRBD1 (6 bases). Germline-derived CDR1 and CDR2 are LGHDT and YNNKEL (reference sequence). This CDR3 contains 15 residues. The V end lost 4 bases, the J end lost 3 bases, and 15 bases lay between the germline ends. CDR3 sequence: CASSPRAGADYGYTF. CDR3 DNA sequence: TGTGCCAGCAGCCCCCGGGCGGGGGCAGACTATGGCTACACCTTC.

The V call is TRBV28, the J call TRBJ2-7; D perhaps matches TRBD2 (6 bases). Germline CDR1 reads MDHEN; CDR2 reads SYDVKM. Trimming removed 3 bases at V and 3 bases at J, with 15 bases between. There are 15 residues in the CDR3. This chain's CDR3 is CASSFLGGPHYEQYF. In DNA, the CDR3 is TGTGCCAGCAGTTTTTTGGGGGGACCTCACTACGAGCAGTACTTC.

This chain links TRBV28 with TRBJ2-6; D might be TRBD2 (6 bases). The CDR3 sequence is 17 residues long. Germline V gives CDR1 MDHEN, CDR2 SYDVKM. V was shortened by 3 bases and J by 3 bases, with 15 bases between the two germline ends. In nucleotides, the CDR3 is TGTGCCAGCAGTTTTCGGCGACCCGGGGGTGGGGCCAACGTCCTGACTTTC. Its protein product is CASSFRRPGGGANVLTF.

The J gene is TRBJ1-2, the V gene TRBV5-1; D might be TRBD1 (6 bases). The V and J ends lost 0 bases and 7 bases respectively, with 16 bases between them. Germline V gives CDR1 SGHRS, CDR2 YFSETQ. CDR3 size: 15 residues. The CDR3 loop reads CASSLGFGGAGGYTF. The CDR3 DNA is TGCGCCAGCAGCTTGGGATTCGGGGGCGCGGGTGGCTACACCTTC.